This TCR beta chain is from a study of T cells in Graves' hyperthyroidism and ophthalmopathy. General study points: Separation of ophthalmopathy from stable hyperthyroidism was achieved by a 13 V-J model.

Trimming took off 2 bases at V and 2 bases at J, with 7 bases between the two ends. CDR1 is GTSNPN and CDR2 is SVGIG in the germline V gene (reference sequence). The CDR3 extends over 12 amino acids. This clonotype was detected ten times or more. What it binds is unknown. Patients showing uncontrolled infection, other autoimmune disease, pregnancy or lactation were ineligible. Each diagnosis was grounded in clinical symptoms, serum thyroxine and TRAb, thyroid ultrasound, and orbital computed tomography. Amplification targeted TCR beta CDR3 regions from RNA transcripts. Researchers ran a first-round RT-PCR on the TCR CDR3 using the HTBI primer set. MiXCR was run by TCRdb on the multiplex PCR reads, yielding one entry per CDR3 protein. The sample holds 360,000 or so distinct CDR3 sequences, approximately 14% seen once.

This TCR derives from an older woman with Graves' ophthalmopathy. The sequenced material came from blood. The chain has TRBV30 and TRBJ2-7; D is unclear. The CDR3 sequence: CAWSPEAYEQYF. The CDR3 DNA reads TGTGCCTGGAGTCCCGAAGCCTACGAGCAGTACTTC.